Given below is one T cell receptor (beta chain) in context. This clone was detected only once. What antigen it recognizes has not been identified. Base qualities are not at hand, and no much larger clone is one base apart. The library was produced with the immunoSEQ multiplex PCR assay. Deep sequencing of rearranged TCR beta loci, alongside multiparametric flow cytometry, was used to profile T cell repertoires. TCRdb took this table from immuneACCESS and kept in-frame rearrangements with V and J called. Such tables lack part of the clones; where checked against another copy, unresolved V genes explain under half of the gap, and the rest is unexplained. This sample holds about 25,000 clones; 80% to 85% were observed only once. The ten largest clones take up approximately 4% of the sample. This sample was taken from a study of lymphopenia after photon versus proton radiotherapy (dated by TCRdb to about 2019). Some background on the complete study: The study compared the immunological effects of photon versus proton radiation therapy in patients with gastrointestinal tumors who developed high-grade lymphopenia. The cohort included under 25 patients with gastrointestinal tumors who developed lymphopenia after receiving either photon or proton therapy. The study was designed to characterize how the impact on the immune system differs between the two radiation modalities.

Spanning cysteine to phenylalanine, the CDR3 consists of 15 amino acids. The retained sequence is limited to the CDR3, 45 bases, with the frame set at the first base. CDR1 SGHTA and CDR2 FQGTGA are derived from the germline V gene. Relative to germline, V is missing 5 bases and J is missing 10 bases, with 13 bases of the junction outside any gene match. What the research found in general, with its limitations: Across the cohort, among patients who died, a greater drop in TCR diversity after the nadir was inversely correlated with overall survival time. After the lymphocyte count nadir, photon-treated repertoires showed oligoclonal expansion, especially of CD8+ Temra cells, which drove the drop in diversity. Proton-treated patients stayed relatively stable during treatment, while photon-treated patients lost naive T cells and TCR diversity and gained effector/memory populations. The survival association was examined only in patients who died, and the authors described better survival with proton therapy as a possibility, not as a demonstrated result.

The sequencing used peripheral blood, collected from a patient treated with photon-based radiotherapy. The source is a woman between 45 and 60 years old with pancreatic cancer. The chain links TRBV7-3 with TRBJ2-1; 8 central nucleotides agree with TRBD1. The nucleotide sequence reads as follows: TGTGCCAGCAGCCCACAGGGACAGGCCTTTGGGGAGCAGTTCTTC. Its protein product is CASSPQGQAFGEQFF.